The T cell receptor beta chain under discussion was sequenced for a study of blood T cell repertoires in COVID-19. Study in general: Whether acute or convalescent, the COVID-19 samples came from the United States, Italy and Spain. PBMCs, B-cell-depleted T cells, or T cells provided the cDNA or gDNA that made up the material.

In the authors' workflow: Amplification of reference gene primers was used by the study to estimate nucleated cell counts. The protocol was immunoSEQ multiplex PCR, while the TCRdb copy is restricted to in-frame clones and leaves out a portion. V, J and clone size are taken as reported in that table, and D and trimming were inferred from the DNA itself. This table holds some 140,000 clones, roughly 80% found once. This clone was detected only once. Trimming shortened V by 1 base and J by 3 bases, and 18 bases separated the two germline ends. This CDR3 region has 17 residues. Looked up from germline, CDR1 is SGDLS and CDR2 is YYNGEE.

The sample was peripheral blood. The clonotype comes from a woman aged 80 or over with acute or convalescent COVID-19. This chain uses TRBV9 with TRBJ2-3; D unresolved. The CDR3 is CASSVNPSNLGTDTQYF. The CDR3 nucleotides are TGTGCCAGCAGCGTAAATCCGTCTAACCTAGGAACAGATACGCAGTATTTT.